Listed below are T cell receptor beta chains from one sample, sequenced in a study of blood T cell repertoires in COVID-19. Sequencing was performed with immunoSEQ multiplex PCR; in TCRdb, only in-frame clones are kept and a portion is missing. The sample carries 130,000 or so clones, 70% to 90% recorded once. The material sequenced was peripheral blood. Source of these receptors: a woman aged 45-65 years who had recovered from COVID-19. CDR3s leave out the opening cysteine and the closing phenylalanine or tryptophan. Fields, in order: CDR3 protein, V gene, J gene, D gene. A D gene is named only where the DNA matches it firmly.

ASSTRTGVTETQY	TRBV5-1	TRBJ2-5	TRBD1
ASSSPRAGTYNEQF	TRBV5-4	TRBJ2-1	.
SVLGQEENTEAF	TRBV29-1	TRBJ1-1	TRBD1
ASSSAADGYT	TRBV18	TRBJ1-2	.
ASRLVLASEQY	TRBV6-5	TRBJ2-7	.
ASSPSGGDEQF	TRBV18	TRBJ2-1	TRBD2
ATSRDKGQGLDYEQY	TRBV15	TRBJ2-7	.
ASISLGGQPQH	TRBV21-1	TRBJ1-5	.
ATRGLQNIQY	TRBV7-9	TRBJ2-4	.
ASSPSGATNEKLF	TRBV27	TRBJ1-4	.
SVVGQGGTGELF	TRBV29-1	TRBJ2-2	.
SASVSGFSYNEQF	TRBV20-1	TRBJ2-1	.
AISEGEGGYT	TRBV10-3	TRBJ1-2	.
ASSLIPGGNEQF	TRBV7-2	TRBJ2-1	TRBD2
ASSHLGQGGYEQY	TRBV6-5	TRBJ2-7	TRBD1
ASSQDGGSSYNEQF	TRBV14	TRBJ2-1	.
ASRLGSSTEAF	TRBV5-4	TRBJ1-1	.
ASSVGGGFQETQY	TRBV19	TRBJ2-5	TRBD2
ASSQPPPGVAGVLDTGELF	TRBV7-8	TRBJ2-2	TRBD2
ASSLGQGPEAF	TRBV5-1	TRBJ1-1	TRBD1
ASSAGIGVNTEAF	TRBV11-1	TRBJ1-1	.
ASSRGLAGEGDNEQF	TRBV5-1	TRBJ2-1	TRBD2
SVVRGQGNNEQF	TRBV29-1	TRBJ2-1	TRBD1
ASSRRMGAGDEQF	TRBV14	TRBJ2-1	.
ASSPTISGNTEAF	TRBV6-5	TRBJ1-1	.
ASNHRDTTYEQY	TRBV11-1	TRBJ2-7	.
ASSLLGQRQVSGELF	TRBV7-3	TRBJ2-2	TRBD1
ASSGRDIEAPPLH	TRBV5-5	TRBJ1-6	.
ASSLAVAGVIEQF	TRBV5-5	TRBJ2-1	TRBD2
ASSLQGSYGYT	TRBV7-3	TRBJ1-2	TRBD1
ASSLRGGQENIQY	TRBV7-9	TRBJ2-4	TRBD2
ASGTRQATDTQY	TRBV5-5	TRBJ2-3	.
ASSQGQARGYT	TRBV7-9	TRBJ1-2	TRBD1
ASSSRAQGFSQY	TRBV7-8	TRBJ2-5	.
ASSTKIGILDTIY	TRBV19	TRBJ1-3	.
ASSQEWGMGGSPDTQY	TRBV4-3	TRBJ2-3	TRBD2
ASGTSGVNEQF	TRBV5-1	TRBJ2-1	TRBD2
ASSEGLAGEETQY	TRBV5-1	TRBJ2-5	TRBD2
ASSLRTAAEQY	TRBV6-5	TRBJ2-7	.
ASSLETSREQY	TRBV5-4	TRBJ2-7	.
ASSLDLNNEQF	TRBV11-2	TRBJ2-1	.
ASSSGRADQPQH	TRBV5-6	TRBJ1-5	.
ATSDSKQGLDSTGELF	TRBV24-1	TRBJ2-2	.
ASSPTGHTTDTQY	TRBV4-1	TRBJ2-3	.
ASRDFGGEGETQY	TRBV3-1/TRBV3-2	TRBJ2-5	TRBD2
AWGTGLAGTNEQF	TRBV30	TRBJ2-1	TRBD2
AIRQGRDTEAF	TRBV10-3	TRBJ1-1	.
ASSLAGREDTEAF	TRBV7-9	TRBJ1-1	.
ASSLAGLPSTDTQY	TRBV5-6	TRBJ2-3	TRBD2
ASRGTSADTQY	TRBV11-3	TRBJ2-3	TRBD2
SVETGYPTSGANVLT	TRBV29-1	TRBJ2-6	.
ASSEADRDSFYEQY	TRBV6-1	TRBJ2-7	TRBD1
ASSYSRQGNTEAF	TRBV6-5	TRBJ1-1	TRBD1
ASTGGQDTGELF	TRBV4-1	TRBJ2-2	TRBD2
ASRSPSGGTYEQY	TRBV28	TRBJ2-7	TRBD2